Detailed here is one T cell receptor beta chain. The antigen remains undetermined. PCR was performed using 60 Vbeta and 13 Jbeta primers. The repertoire was sequenced with immunoSEQ multiplex PCR; TCRdb's copy has only in-frame clones and lacks some. The sample carries over 150,000 clones, around 85% recorded once. V lost 1 base and J lost 4; bases outside the gene matches: 3. The CDR3 loop spans 16 amino acids. The V gene's germline CDR1 is SGHVS and CDR2 FNYEAQ. The sample belongs to a study of cytomegalovirus exposure and HLA in healthy donors. Study-wide points: Judged likely to be a sequencing artifact was a cluster of highly shared sequence variants. In a later analysis, TCR beta V- and J-gene trimming was associated with a missense DCLRE1C variant. Prior analysis indicated that the majority of TCR beta V segments exhibited productivity approximately 87% or approximately 30% of the time.

This rearrangement joins TRBV7-6 to TRBJ2-1; 11 bases fit TRBD2. The sample taken for sequencing was PBMCs. The clonotype was recovered from a boy aged 2 to 10 in good health and CMV-seronegative. CDR3 in amino acids: CASSLVGLADYNEQFF. For the CDR3, the DNA is TGTGCCAGCAGCTTAGTGGGACTAGCGGATTACAATGAGCAGTTCTTC. The full variable domain, its missing parts supplied by reference TRBV7-6 and TRBJ2-1, is GAGVSQSPRYKVTKRGQDVALRCDPISGHVSLYWYRQALGQGPEFLTYFNYEAQQDKSGLPNDRFSAERPEGSISTLTIQRTEQRDSAMYRCASSLVGLADYNEQFFGPGTRLTVL.